These 20 T cell receptor beta chains came from one sample sequenced in a study of read filtering for tumor transcriptome and immune sequencing. From about 0.4 ug of RNA, a library with molecular barcoded alpha/delta and beta/gamma adaptors was made. TCRdb re-analysed the reads in MiXCR, keeping a single row per CDR3 protein. Among 130,000 or so distinct CDR3 sequences listed, about 12% were seen once. The sample consisted of a population of CD138-negative cells sorted from bone marrow. The receptor set was obtained from a donor aged 40 or older with multiple myeloma.

This clonotype was seen many times. The rearrangement joins TRBV24-1 to TRBJ2-1, with D perhaps TRBD2 (6 bases). Trimming took off 5 bases at V and 3 bases at J, with 16 bases between the two ends. The CDR3 extends over 16 amino acids. Germline-derived CDR1 and CDR2 are KGHDR and SFDVKD. The CDR3 region has the DNA TGTGCCACCAGTGCCGATCTCGCGGGAAGCTACAATGAGCAGTTCTTC. Encoded protein: CATSADLAGSYNEQFF.

V gene TRBV6-1 combines with J gene TRBJ1-2, with D possibly being TRBD1 (6 bases). V was clipped by 5 bases and J by 6 bases, with 13 bases between them. From germline, CDR1 is MNHNS and CDR2 SASEGT. This CDR3 contains 13 residues. The CDR3 loop reads CASSPTGNHGYTF. The CDR3 DNA reads TGTGCCAGCAGTCCAACAGGGAACCATGGCTACACCTTC.

This clonotype appeared many times. The V gene is TRBV11-1, the J gene TRBJ2-1, with D hard to call. Trimming took 1 base from V and 8 from J, leaving 6 bases between them. CDR1 and CDR2 from the germline V gene are SGHAT and FQDESV (reference sequence). This CDR3 spans 12 amino acids. The CDR3 bases are TGTGCCAGCAGCTTAGTAGACGATGAGCAGTTCTTC. Protein product: CASSLVDDEQFF.

A note on this clonotype: A much bigger clone sits one base away, suggesting this may be a read error. The J gene is TRBJ2-5, the V gene TRBV2, with D perhaps matching TRBD2 (6 bases). The length of the CDR3 is 14 residues. Germline values: CDR1 SNHLY, CDR2 FYNNEI. The CDR3 loop is CASSGGPTQGTQYF. In DNA, the CDR3 is TGTGCCAGCAGCGGGGGACCCACCCAAGGGACCCAGTACTTC.

This clonotype was seen at least ten times. The rearrangement uses TRBV5-1 and TRBJ2-1; D possibly corresponds to TRBD2 (5 bases). V was cut by 2 bases and J by 5 bases, with 17 bases left in between. CDR1 is SGHRS and CDR2 is YFSETQ in the germline V gene. This CDR3 spans 16 amino acids. CDR3 DNA sequence: TGCGCCAGCAGCTTAATGTCCAGCGGAGTAAACAATGAGCAGTTCTTC. It is translated as CASSLMSSGVNNEQFF.

This clonotype was seen a few times. This sequence joins TRBV29-1 and TRBJ1-1; D is possibly TRBD1 (5 bases). CDR1 is SQVTM and CDR2 is ANQGSEA in the germline V gene. CDR3 length equals 11 residues. Trimming shortened V by 4 bases and J by 4 bases, and 7 bases separated the two germline ends. The CDR3 nucleotides read TGCAGCGTTGCGGGGCCCACTGAAGCTTTCTTT. Translating gives CSVAGPTEAFF.

There are many counts of this clonotype. This rearrangement joins TRBV14 to TRBJ2-6; D is uncertain. Germline-derived CDR1 and CDR2 are SGHDN and FVKESK. The V end lost 6 bases, the J end lost 0 bases, and 15 bases lay between the germline ends. CDR3 size: 17 residues. DNA for the CDR3: TGTGCCAGCAGGATCGACTCATACCTCTCTGGGGCCAACGTCCTGACTTTC. As protein: CASRIDSYLSGANVLTF.

This clonotype was seen many times. The chain combines TRBV5-1 with TRBJ2-2; the D gene is possibly TRBD1 (6 bases). The CDR3 spans 17 residues. Deletions cut 0 bases from V and 5 bases from J, with 17 bases between. Germline V lookup: CDR1 SGHRS, CDR2 YFSETQ. The CDR3 here is CASSLEFGSGVTGELFF. The CDR3 bases are TGCGCCAGCAGCTTGGAATTCGGGTCAGGGGTAACCGGGGAGCTGTTTTTT.

The J gene is TRBJ2-7, the V gene TRBV20-1; 11 bases are shared with TRBD2. CDR1 is DFQATT and CDR2 is SNEGSKA in the germline V gene (reference sequence). The trim removed 0 bases at V and 3 bases at J, leaving 1 base unmatched. The CDR3 has 14 residues. The CDR3 coding sequence is TGCAGTGCTAGAGATAGCGGGAGGGGCTACGAGCAGTACTTC. Residues: CSARDSGRGYEQYF.

This chain connects TRBV5-1 to TRBJ2-5, with 8 bases lining up with TRBD2. Germline loops: CDR1 SGHRS, CDR2 YFSETQ. The CDR3 totals 13 residues. V lost 4 bases to trimming and J lost 5 bases; unmatched junction nucleotides: 4. The CDR3, as DNA: TGCGCCAGCAGCCCGGGGGGGCTGGAGACCCAGTACTTC. This gives the protein CASSPGGLETQYF.

This clonotype was seen ten or more times. The gene calls are TRBV11-3 and TRBJ2-3; D remains ambiguous. The germline V gene has CDR1 SGHNT and CDR2 YENEEA. V lost 3 bases and J lost 3, with 4 bases in between. This CDR3 spans 12 amino acids. The CDR3: CASSFQTDTQYF. The DNA of the CDR3 is TGTGCCAGCAGCTTTCAAACAGATACGCAGTATTTT.

This clonotype showed up just a few times. This CDR3 is CASSSAGTGPYNEQFF. The CDR3 DNA reads TGTGCCAGCAGCTCGGCAGGGACAGGGCCCTACAATGAGCAGTTCTTC. The chain couples TRBV5-6 to TRBJ2-1; 9 bases fit TRBD1. From germline, CDR1 is SGHDT and CDR2 YYEEEE. The CDR3 sequence is 16 residues long. Trimming took 3 bases from V and 2 from J; bases not matched to a gene: 6.

This clonotype appeared many times. Because the CDR3's place on the DNA is in doubt, the DNA is left out and the CDR3 is given as listed by TCRdb. The chain combines TRBV12-3 or TRBV12-4 with TRBJ2-1; TRBD1, as called in the table, went unchecked against the DNA. The CDR3 numbers 15 amino acids, ends counted. This CDR3 reads CASILGRLTGGEQFF.

A word on this clonotype: This clone may be a read error of a much larger clone one base away. The chain carries TRBV10-1 and TRBJ1-1; 7 bases are a match to TRBD1. The CDR3 is 14 amino acids. Germline assignment: CDR1 WNHNN and CDR2 SYGVQD (reference sequence). Here the CDR3 reads CASTSRAGGTEASF. CDR3 bases: TGCGCCAGCACCAGCCGAGCAGGGGGGACTGAAGCTTCCTTT.

Turning to this clonotype: A much larger clone differs by one base, so this may be a read error. CDR3 nucleotides: TGTGCCAGCAGCTCGCGGGATTTAGATGAAGCTTTCTTT. Amino acids: CASSSRDLDEAFF. The genes are TRBV7-9 and TRBJ1-1, with D hard to call. CDR3 length: 13 residues. The germline V gene has CDR1 SEHNR and CDR2 FQNEAQ (reference sequence). Trimming took off 4 bases at V and 7 bases at J, with 13 bases between the two ends.

This clonotype was seen ten or more times. V usage is TRBV19 and J usage is TRBJ2-2; D is unresolved. CDR3 length: 13 residues. The germline V and J ends were trimmed by 4 bases and 5 bases, with 8 bases remaining between them. In germline, CDR1 is LNHDA, CDR2 SQIVND (reference sequence). Here the CDR3 reads CASSTRQTGELFF. CDR3 bases: TGTGCCAGTAGTACCAGGCAGACCGGGGAGCTGTTTTTT. Complete variable domain (other parts from reference TRBV19 and TRBJ2-2): DGGITQSPKYLFRKEGQNVTLSCEQNLNHDAMYWYRQDPGQGLRLIYYSQIVNDFQKGDIAEGYSVSREKKESFPLTVTSAQKNPTAFYLCASSTRQTGELFFGEGSRLTVL.

The chain couples TRBV4-1 to TRBJ2-1; D call uncertain. Trimming removed 0 bases from V and 6 bases from J, with 9 bases in between. CDR1 is MGHRA, CDR2 YSYEKL, per germline. The CDR3 contains 14 residues. In nucleotides, the CDR3 is TGCGCCAGCAGCCAAGAAACAGTGGCCAATGAGCAGTTCTTC. It translates to CASSQETVANEQFF.

This clonotype was seen ten or more times. Germline is not matched at one junction end, which may reflect a read error. The chain carries TRBV4-1 and TRBJ2-1; a weak D match, TRBD1 (5 bases). CDR1 MGHRA and CDR2 YSYEKL come from the germline V gene. The CDR3 covers 13 residues. Written as DNA, the CDR3 is TGCGCCAGCGGCCAGGGTACCTACAATGAGCAGTTCTTC. As protein: CASGQGTYNEQFF.

This clonotype was found many times. This chain uses TRBV6-2 or TRBV6-3 with TRBJ1-1; maybe TRBD1 (5 bases). The V and J ends lost 5 bases and 5 bases respectively, with 9 bases between them. The CDR3 is 12 amino acids. Germline V lookup: CDR1 MNHEY, CDR2 SVGEGT. The CDR3 DNA reads as TGTGCCAGCAGTCGAGACAGAACTGAAGCTTTCTTT. Translated, it gives CASSRDRTEAFF.

The chain couples TRBV5-1 to TRBJ1-5; D remains unclear. Germline assignment: CDR1 SGHRS and CDR2 YFSETQ. This CDR3 has 15 amino acids. Trimming stripped 1 base from V and 6 bases from J, with 14 bases between. The CDR3 DNA sequence: TGCGCCAGCAGCTTGCAACCAGAAACATTTCAGCCCCAGCATTTT. As protein: CASSLQPETFQPQHF. The complete variable domain, with remaining parts taken from reference TRBV5-1 and TRBJ1-5, reads KAGVTQTPRYLIKTRGQQVTLSCSPISGHRSVSWYQQTPGQGLQFLFEYFSETQRNKGNFPGRFSGRQFSNSRSEMNVSTLELGDSALYLCASSLQPETFQPQHFGDGTRLSIL.